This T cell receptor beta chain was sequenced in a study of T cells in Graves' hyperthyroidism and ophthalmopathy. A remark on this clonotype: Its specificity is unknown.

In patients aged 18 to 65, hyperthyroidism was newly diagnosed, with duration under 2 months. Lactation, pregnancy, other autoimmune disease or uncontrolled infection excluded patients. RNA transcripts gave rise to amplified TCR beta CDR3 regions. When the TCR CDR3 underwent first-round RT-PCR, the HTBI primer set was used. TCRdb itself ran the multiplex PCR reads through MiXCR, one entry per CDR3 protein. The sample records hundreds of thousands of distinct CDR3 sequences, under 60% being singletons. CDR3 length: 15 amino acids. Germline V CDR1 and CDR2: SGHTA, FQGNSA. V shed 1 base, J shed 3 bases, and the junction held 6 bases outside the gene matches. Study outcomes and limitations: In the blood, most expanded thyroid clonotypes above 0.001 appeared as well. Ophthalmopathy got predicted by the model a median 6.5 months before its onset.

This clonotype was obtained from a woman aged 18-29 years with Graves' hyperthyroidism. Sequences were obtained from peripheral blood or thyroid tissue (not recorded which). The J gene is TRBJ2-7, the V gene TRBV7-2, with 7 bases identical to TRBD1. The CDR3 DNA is TGTGCCAGCAGCTTAGAACCGGGACAGATCTACGAGCAGTACTTC. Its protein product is CASSLEPGQIYEQYF.